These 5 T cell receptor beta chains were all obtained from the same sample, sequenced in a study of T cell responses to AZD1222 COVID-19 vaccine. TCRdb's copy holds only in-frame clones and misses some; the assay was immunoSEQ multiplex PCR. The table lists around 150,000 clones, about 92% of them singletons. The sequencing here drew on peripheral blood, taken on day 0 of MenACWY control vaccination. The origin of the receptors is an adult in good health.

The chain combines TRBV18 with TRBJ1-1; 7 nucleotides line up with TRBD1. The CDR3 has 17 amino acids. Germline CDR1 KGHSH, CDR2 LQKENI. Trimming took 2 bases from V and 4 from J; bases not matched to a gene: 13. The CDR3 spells CASSPRRAGGGPTEAFF. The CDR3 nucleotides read TGTGCCAGCTCACCAAGACGGGCAGGGGGGGGTCCCACTGAAGCTTTCTTT.

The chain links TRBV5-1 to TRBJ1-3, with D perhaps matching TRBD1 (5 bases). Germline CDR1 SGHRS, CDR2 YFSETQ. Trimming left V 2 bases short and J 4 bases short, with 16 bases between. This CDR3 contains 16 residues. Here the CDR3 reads CASSLQAGKTGNTIYF. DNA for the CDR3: TGCGCCAGCAGCTTACAGGCAGGGAAAACGGGAAACACCATATATTTT.

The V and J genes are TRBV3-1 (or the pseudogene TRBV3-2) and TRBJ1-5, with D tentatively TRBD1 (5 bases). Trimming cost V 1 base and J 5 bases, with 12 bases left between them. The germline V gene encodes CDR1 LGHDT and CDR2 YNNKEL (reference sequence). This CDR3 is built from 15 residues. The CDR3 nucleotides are TGTGCCAGCAGCCAAGTATGGGGAGGGGATCAGCCCCAGCATTTT. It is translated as CASSQVWGGDQPQHF.

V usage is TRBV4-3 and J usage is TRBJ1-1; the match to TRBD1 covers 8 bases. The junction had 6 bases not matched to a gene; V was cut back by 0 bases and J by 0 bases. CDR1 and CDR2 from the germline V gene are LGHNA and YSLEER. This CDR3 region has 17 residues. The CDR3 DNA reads TGCGCCAGCAGCCAAGATCCCGCCAGGGGGCTGAACACTGAAGCTTTCTTT. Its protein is CASSQDPARGLNTEAFF.

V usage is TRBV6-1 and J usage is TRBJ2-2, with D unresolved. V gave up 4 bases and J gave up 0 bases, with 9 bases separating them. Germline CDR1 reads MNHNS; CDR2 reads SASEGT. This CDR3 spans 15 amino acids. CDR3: CASSASQANTGELFF. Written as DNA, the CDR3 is TGTGCCAGCAGTGCATCCCAGGCGAACACCGGGGAGCTGTTTTTT.